A selection of T cell receptor beta chains follows, all from one sample in a study of CD8 T cells in ankylosing spondylitis. MiXCR, run by TCRdb on the 5' RACE reads, gives a single entry per CDR3 protein. Counted here are more than 110,000 distinct CDR3 sequences, 6.5% to 8.5% occurring once; the ten biggest clones make up under 7.5%. The sample comprised synovial fluid, either unsorted or a sorted T cell fraction (not recorded which). Every receptor here comes from a male donor with ankylosing spondylitis. The CDR3 runs from the conserved cysteine through the conserved F or W. Each record gives: clone size, V gene, D gene, J gene, CDR3 length, CDR3 DNA, CDR3 protein. A D gene is named only where the DNA matches it firmly. The size field is filled for only some rows; it gives once, few, many or a size class.

size: many
V: TRBV29-1
D: -
J: TRBJ2-3
length: 14
DNA: TGCAGCGTCTTGGGCACATACAACACAGATACGCAGTATTTT
CDR3: CSVLGTYNTDTQYF

size: many
V: TRBV18
D: TRBD1
J: TRBJ1-1
length: 14
DNA: TGTGCCAGCTCACCACCGACAGGGGTAACTGAAGCTTTCTTT
CDR3: CASSPPTGVTEAFF

size: -
V: TRBV6-1
D: -
J: TRBJ2-3
length: 13
DNA: TGTGCCAGCAGGATCCCGGGACTGACTACGCAGTATTTT
CDR3: CASRIPGLTTQYF

size: many
V: TRBV6-2/TRBV6-3
D: -
J: TRBJ1-1
length: 13
DNA: TGTGCCAGCAGTTACGGGCGCCACACTGAAGCTTTCTTT
CDR3: CASSYGRHTEAFF

size: few
V: TRBV24-1
D: TRBD2
J: TRBJ2-1
length: 16
DNA: TGTGCCACCAGTGCCCCACTAGCGGGTGTGGGCGATGAGCAGTTCTTC
CDR3: CATSAPLAGVGDEQFF

size: -
V: TRBV20-1
D: TRBD2
J: TRBJ2-5
length: 15
DNA: TGCAGTAACCATTCCCCGGGGGGGGGAGGAGAGACCCAGTACTTC
CDR3: CSNHSPGGGGETQYF

size: many
V: TRBV20-1
D: TRBD2
J: TRBJ2-3
length: 18
DNA: TGCAGTGCTAGATCTAGCGGGGGGGGGAGAAGCAGGCCAGATACGCAGTATTTT
CDR3: CSARSSGGGRSRPDTQYF

size: many
V: TRBV20-1
D: -
J: TRBJ2-1
length: 14
DNA: TGCAGTGCGGACGGGCCTCGGGGGTTCAATGAGCAGTTCTTC
CDR3: CSADGPRGFNEQFF

size: many
V: TRBV28
D: -
J: TRBJ1-5
length: 16
DNA: TGTGCCAGCAATATTGGGGGAGGCCTAAGCAATCAGCCCCAGCATTTT
CDR3: CASNIGGGLSNQPQHF

size: -
V: TRBV5-1
D: -
J: TRBJ1-1
length: 16
DNA: TGCGCCAGCAGCTTGAATCCAGGACCTTTTAACACTGAAGCTTTCTTT
CDR3: CASSLNPGPFNTEAFF

size: -
V: TRBV20-1
D: TRBD1
J: TRBJ2-7
length: 13
DNA: TGCAGTGCTAGGGGACAGGGGGGCTACGAGCAGTACTTC
CDR3: CSARGQGGYEQYF

size: many
V: TRBV29-1
D: -
J: TRBJ2-5
length: 13
DNA: TGCAGCGTTGGATTAAGCGGCAAAGAGACCCAGTACTTC
CDR3: CSVGLSGKETQYF

size: few
V: TRBV28
D: -
J: TRBJ1-2
length: 15
DNA: TGTGCCAGCAGTTTATTAGTTACGGGAGCGAGTGGCTACACCTTC
CDR3: CASSLLVTGASGYTF

size: few
V: TRBV30
D: TRBD1
J: TRBJ1-2
length: 14
DNA: TGTGCCTGGAGTCCGAGAATATCGGACAGGGCGGAAACCTTC
CDR3: CAWSPRISDRAETF

size: many
V: TRBV7-9
D: TRBD1
J: TRBJ2-7
length: 15
DNA: TGTGCCAGCAGCCCTCGGACAGGGTCTCTGTACGAGCAGTACTTC
CDR3: CASSPRTGSLYEQYF

size: -
V: TRBV5-6
D: TRBD2
J: TRBJ2-3
length: 14
DNA: TGTGCCAGCAGCTTGCGGGAGGGCACAGATACGCAGTATTTT
CDR3: CASSLREGTDTQYF

size: -
V: TRBV7-2
D: -
J: TRBJ1-1
length: 16
DNA: TGTGCCAGCAGCCAGGGCCTCGGGGGGCTGAGGACTGAAGCTTTCTTT
CDR3: CASSQGLGGLRTEAFF

size: few
V: TRBV12-3/TRBV12-4
D: -
J: TRBJ2-3
length: 16
DNA: TGTGCCAGCAGTTTATACGGGCAGACTTACACAGATACGCAGTATTTT
CDR3: CASSLYGQTYTDTQYF

size: -
V: TRBV28
D: -
J: TRBJ1-2
length: 14
DNA: TGTGCCAGCAGCTCGATGACAGCTAACTATGGCTACACCTTC
CDR3: CASSSMTANYGYTF

size: many
V: TRBV20-1
D: -
J: TRBJ2-1
length: 13
DNA: TGCAGTGCTAGTAGGTCGGGGTTCCGTGAGCAGTTCTTC
CDR3: CSASRSGFREQFF

size: -
V: TRBV5-6
D: -
J: TRBJ1-2
length: 13
DNA: TGTGCCAGCAGCTATGTCGGTCCGAGTGGCTACACCTTC
CDR3: CASSYVGPSGYTF

size: many
V: TRBV18
D: TRBD1
J: TRBJ2-5
length: 13
DNA: TGTGCCAGCTCAGGGACAGCCCAAGAGACCCAGTACTTC
CDR3: CASSGTAQETQYF

size: -
V: TRBV19
D: -
J: TRBJ1-2
length: 14
DNA: TGTGCCAGTAGCCCGAGACAGACCGTTAATGGCTACACCTTC
CDR3: CASSPRQTVNGYTF

size: few
V: TRBV18
D: -
J: TRBJ2-1
length: 11
DNA: TGTGCCAGCTCTCCGTACGATGAGCAGTTCTTC
CDR3: CASSPYDEQFF

size: many
V: TRBV4-2
D: -
J: TRBJ1-1
length: 13
DNA: TGTGCCAGCAGCCAGGGCCCCGGGGGTGAAGCTTTCTTT
CDR3: CASSQGPGGEAFF

size: many
V: TRBV10-3
D: TRBD1
J: TRBJ1-2
length: 14
DNA: TGTGCCATCAGTCTTCTGAGACAGGGCTATGGCTACACCTTC
CDR3: CAISLLRQGYGYTF

size: many
V: TRBV4-3
D: -
J: TRBJ1-1
length: 16
DNA: TGCGCCAGCAGCCAAGGGACCGGTCGTGCCGGCACTGAAGCTTTCTTT
CDR3: CASSQGTGRAGTEAFF

size: few
V: TRBV11-1
D: TRBD1
J: TRBJ2-1
length: 18
DNA: TGTGCCAGCAGCTTACTTGGGACAGGGGCTTTTGGGGTGACTGAGCAGTTCTTC
CDR3: CASSLLGTGAFGVTEQFF

size: -
V: TRBV7-2
D: -
J: TRBJ1-6
length: 13
DNA: TGTGCCAGCAGCGGCCAGGTCCATTCACCCCTCCACTTT
CDR3: CASSGQVHSPLHF

size: few
V: TRBV28
D: -
J: TRBJ2-2
length: 14
DNA: TGTGCCAGCAGCCCGGGCGCGGGTACCGGGGAGCTGTTTTTT
CDR3: CASSPGAGTGELFF

size: -
V: TRBV5-1
D: -
J: TRBJ1-4
length: 15
DNA: TGCGCCAGCACCTTGCGGGGGGAAAGGGGTGAAAAACTGTTTTTT
CDR3: CASTLRGERGEKLFF

size: many
V: TRBV5-6
D: -
J: TRBJ1-3
length: 16
DNA: TGTGCCAGCAGCTTGACAGGGTCCTTCTCTGGAAACACCATATATTTT
CDR3: CASSLTGSFSGNTIYF

size: -
V: TRBV20-1
D: TRBD1
J: TRBJ1-2
length: 14
DNA: TGCAGTGCTAGTTGGGACAGGGAATTTAATGGCTACACCTTC
CDR3: CSASWDREFNGYTF

size: -
V: TRBV27
D: TRBD1
J: TRBJ1-2
length: 15
DNA: TGTGCCAGCAGTTCTCCCCGGACAGGTTCATATGGCTACACCTTC
CDR3: CASSSPRTGSYGYTF

size: once
V: TRBV30
D: TRBD1
J: TRBJ1-5
length: 12
DNA: TGTGCCTGGAACGACAGGGGCCAGCCCCAGCATTTT
CDR3: CAWNDRGQPQHF

size: -
V: TRBV28
D: TRBD2
J: TRBJ2-7
length: 16
DNA: TGTGCCAGCAGTTCCGTGGCTGGCGGGAGTGTGATCGAGCAGTACTTC
CDR3: CASSSVAGGSVIEQYF

size: many
V: TRBV24-1
D: -
J: TRBJ1-5
length: 13
DNA: TGTGCCACCATAACAGCAGTCAATCAGCCCCAGCATTTT
CDR3: CATITAVNQPQHF

size: many
V: TRBV7-6
D: -
J: TRBJ1-1
length: 13
DNA: TGTGCCAGCAGCCGAGACACCAGCACTGAAGCTTTCTTT
CDR3: CASSRDTSTEAFF

size: -
V: TRBV6-6
D: -
J: TRBJ1-2
length: 11
DNA: TGTGCCAGCAGTAGAACAAGCGGCTACACCTTC
CDR3: CASSRTSGYTF

size: -
V: TRBV3-1
D: -
J: TRBJ1-6
length: 11
DNA: TGTGCCAGCAGCCAAGGAGGGACCCTCCACTTT
CDR3: CASSQGGTLHF

size: -
V: TRBV12-3/TRBV12-4
D: TRBD2
J: TRBJ2-7
length: 19
DNA: TGTGCCAGCAGTTTATTACGTGAAAATGCGGGAGCGTCGACCTACGAGCAGTACTTC
CDR3: CASSLLRENAGASTYEQYF

size: -
V: TRBV9
D: TRBD1
J: TRBJ1-2
length: 14
DNA: TGTGCCAGCAGCCGCACAGGGGACGTCTATGGCTACACCTTC
CDR3: CASSRTGDVYGYTF

size: many
V: TRBV5-1
D: -
J: TRBJ1-5
length: 13
DNA: TGCGCCAGCAGCTGGGATGGCAATCAGCCCCAGCATTTT
CDR3: CASSWDGNQPQHF

size: many
V: TRBV4-2
D: -
J: TRBJ2-3
length: 13
DNA: TGTGCCAGCAGCCAAGATGGGTCACATACGCAGTATTTT
CDR3: CASSQDGSHTQYF

size: many
V: TRBV24-1
D: TRBD2
J: TRBJ2-1
length: 14
DNA: TGTGCCACCAGCACCGGGACTAGCTACAATGAGCAGTTCTTC
CDR3: CATSTGTSYNEQFF

size: few
V: TRBV7-9
D: -
J: TRBJ1-1
length: 13
DNA: TGTGCCAGCAGCCCGAGGGGGGACACTGAAGCTTTCTTT
CDR3: CASSPRGDTEAFF

size: few
V: TRBV20-1
D: -
J: TRBJ1-5
length: 16
DNA: TGCAGTGCTAGAAAGCCCTACCGGGCGGTAGATCAGCCCCAGCATTTT
CDR3: CSARKPYRAVDQPQHF

size: few
V: TRBV11-2
D: TRBD2
J: TRBJ2-1
length: 15
DNA: TGTGCCAGCAGCCTAGCGGTCGGCTCCTACAATGAGCAGTTCTTC
CDR3: CASSLAVGSYNEQFF